This note documents a single T cell receptor (beta chain) sequence. Its antigen is unknown. With 4 bases removed from V and 5 bases from J, the gap between germline ends came to 14 bases. This CDR3 is 14 amino acids long. From germline, CDR1 is SEHNR and CDR2 FQNEAQ (reference sequence). The T cells that were sequenced for TCR beta were CD8+ and CD4+ cells from blood. While CD8+ and CD4+ T cells were isolated negatively, TEMRA cells were enriched by FACS. These data are taken from a study of CD8 T cells in Susac syndrome. RNA, at about 0.45 to 1 ug, was reverse transcribed with random hexamers. Amplification of TCR beta CDR3 spanned 54 Vbeta and 13 Jbeta via immunoSEQ multiplex PCR. TCRdb re-called the immunoSEQ multiplex PCR reads through MiXCR, storing one row per CDR3 protein. The sample shows roughly 140,000 distinct CDR3 sequences, 94% of them seen only once. The study's findings and limits: In its TCR sequencing and HLA analysis, the study acknowledged that the number of individuals was relatively small.

The source of this sequence is a human donor in good health. The rearrangement joins TRBV7-9 to TRBJ2-5; no firm D call. The sequenced sample consisted of CD8+ T cells from PBMCs. CDR3 sequence (DNA): TGTGCCAGCAGCTCAGCCCAGAGTGGGGAGACCCAGTACTTC. Translating it yields CASSSAQSGETQYF.